The 8 T cell receptor beta chains reported below all come from one sample, sequenced in a study of Graves' ophthalmopathy and Graves' hyperthyroidism. From RNA, the CDR3 regions of TCR beta chains were amplified and sequenced. The authors performed first-round RT-PCR with HTBI primers and then a second-round multiplex PCR. A single record per CDR3 protein comes from TCRdb applying MiXCR to the multiplex PCR reads. The table shows about 420,000 distinct CDR3 sequences, with roughly 21% occurring only once. Input material: peripheral blood. The source is a woman aged 18 to 35 with stable Graves' hyperthyroidism.

Note on this clonotype: The junction shows a germline mismatch at one end, possibly a read error. V and J are TRBV29-1 and TRBJ2-4; D gene unclear. Germline V gene data show CDR1 as SQVTM and CDR2 as ANQGSEA. This CDR3 has 14 residues. The CDR3 DNA sequence: TGCAGCGTATCGGACCCCCAGGTCAAAAACATGCAGTACTTC. Residues: CSVSDPQVKNMQYF.

This clonotype has ten or more counts. The chain carries TRBV9 and TRBJ1-5, with unresolved D. V dropped 0 bases and J dropped 2 bases, with 3 bases sitting between them. This CDR3 comprises 13 residues. The germline V gene encodes CDR1 SGDLS and CDR2 YYNGEE. The CDR3 coding sequence is TGTGCCAGCAGCGTAGCTGGCAATCAGCCCCAGCATTTT. Protein sequence: CASSVAGNQPQHF.

This clonotype was counted ten times or more. The junction and the germline gene differ at one end; a read error may be behind it. The chain's CDR3 is CASSFSSGTSQQYF. In DNA, the CDR3 is TGTGCTAGCAGCTTTTCGAGCGGGACCTCTCAGCAGTACTTC. This chain uses TRBV7-7 with TRBJ2-7; 7 bases are shared with TRBD2. This CDR3 is 14 amino acids long. The V gene's germline CDR1 is SSHAT and CDR2 FNYEAQ (reference sequence).

At least ten counts were recorded for this clonotype. The rearrangement joins TRBV12-3 or TRBV12-4 to TRBJ2-7; unclear D gene. The V end was cut by 3 bases, the J end by 3 bases, with 3 bases between. The CDR3 consists of 11 residues. For the CDR3, the DNA is TGTGCCAGCAGTTTGGTCTACGAGCAGTACTTC. Protein product: CASSLVYEQYF.

The chain combines TRBV12-3 or TRBV12-4 with TRBJ1-2; D is undetermined. The V gene lost 3 bases and the J gene lost 1 base, with 6 bases spanning the gap. CDR3 size: 13 residues. The CDR3 nucleotides are TGTGCCAGCAGTTTGTGGGTTAACTATGGCTACACCTTC. Encoded protein: CASSLWVNYGYTF.

In this sample, this clonotype turned up many times. This chain connects TRBV7-8 to TRBJ2-2; 7 bases line up with TRBD2. The ends lost 3 bases at V and 7 bases at J; junction bases unmatched: 8. CDR1 and CDR2 (germline): SGHVS, FQNEAQ. The CDR3 length is 15 residues. The CDR3 region is CASSLWEGLSGELFF. The CDR3, as DNA: TGTGCCAGCAGCTTGTGGGAGGGCCTCAGCGGGGAGCTGTTTTTT.

This clonotype was observed at least ten times. The chain has TRBV6-2 or TRBV6-3 and TRBJ2-5, with TRBD2 matching over 9 bases. V lost 5 bases to trimming and J lost 5 bases; unmatched junction nucleotides: 9. CDR1 is MNHEY, CDR2 SVGEGT, per germline. The CDR3 runs to 15 residues. The CDR3 DNA sequence: TGTGCCAGCAGTACCCCTAGCGGGGCCAGGGAGACCCAGTACTTC. Amino acids: CASSTPSGARETQYF.

In this sample, this clonotype turned up many times. This chain connects TRBV10-3 to TRBJ1-2, with unresolved D. The germline gives CDR1 ENHRY, CDR2 SYGVKD. Trimming removed 3 bases at V and 1 base at J, with 9 bases between. This CDR3 is built from 14 residues. The DNA of the CDR3 is TGTGCCATCAGTGATGCGAAGGGTAACTATGGCTACACCTTC. The encoded protein is CAISDAKGNYGYTF.